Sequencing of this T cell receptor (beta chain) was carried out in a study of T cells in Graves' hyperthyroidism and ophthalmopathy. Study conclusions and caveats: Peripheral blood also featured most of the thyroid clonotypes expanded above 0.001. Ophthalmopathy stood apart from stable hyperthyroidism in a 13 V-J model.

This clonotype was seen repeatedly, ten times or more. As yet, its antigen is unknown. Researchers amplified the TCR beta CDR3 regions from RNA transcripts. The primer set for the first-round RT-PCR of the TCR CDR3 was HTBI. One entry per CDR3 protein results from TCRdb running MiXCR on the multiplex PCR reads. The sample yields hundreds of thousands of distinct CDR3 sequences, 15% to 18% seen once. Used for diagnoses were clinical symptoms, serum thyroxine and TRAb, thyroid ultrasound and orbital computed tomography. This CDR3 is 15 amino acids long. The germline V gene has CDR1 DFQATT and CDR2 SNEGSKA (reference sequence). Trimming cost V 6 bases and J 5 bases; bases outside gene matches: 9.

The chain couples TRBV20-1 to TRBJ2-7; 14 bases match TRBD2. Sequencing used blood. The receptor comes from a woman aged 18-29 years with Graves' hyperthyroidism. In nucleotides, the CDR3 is TGCAGTGCAACCTCCGGGACTAGCGGGAGAGACGAGCAGTACTTC. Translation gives CSATSGTSGRDEQYF.